Listed below are T cell receptor beta chains from one sample, sequenced in a study of blood T cell repertoires in COVID-19. Libraries were prepared by immunoSEQ multiplex PCR; TCRdb keeps only in-frame clonotypes and omits some of them. The sample consists of approximately 300,000 clones, 70% to 90% of them appearing once. Source material: PBMCs or T cells enriched from blood (not recorded which). Every receptor here comes from a woman aged 25 to 39 who had recovered from COVID-19. The CDR3 runs from the conserved cysteine through the conserved F or W. A D gene is named only where the DNA matches it firmly.

D: .
V: TRBV4-3
J: TRBJ1-5
CDR3: CASSQDKGQSQPQHF

D: TRBD1
V: TRBV7-8
J: TRBJ1-4
CDR3: CASSPRGQGGEKLFF

D: TRBD1
V: TRBV3-1/TRBV3-2
J: TRBJ1-1
CDR3: CASSRMDRGQTEAFF

D: .
V: TRBV4-3
J: TRBJ1-6
CDR3: CASSPSSNSPLHF

D: .
V: TRBV6-2/TRBV6-3
J: TRBJ1-2
CDR3: CASSSGGFGYTF

D: TRBD1
V: TRBV9
J: TRBJ2-7
CDR3: CASSTGTGAYEQYF

D: TRBD1
V: TRBV5-6
J: TRBJ2-7
CDR3: CASRPTGRPSYEQYF

D: TRBD2
V: TRBV18
J: TRBJ2-7
CDR3: CASSPLGLGLAAYEQYF

D: .
V: TRBV12-3/TRBV12-4
J: TRBJ1-4
CDR3: CASSPRNEKLFF

D: TRBD1
V: TRBV11-1
J: TRBJ2-7
CDR3: CASQKRTGDEQYF